Below are 18 T cell receptor beta chains sequenced from a single sample in a study of cytomegalovirus exposure and HLA in healthy donors. PCR used 60 Vbeta primers and 13 Jbeta primers. This table comes from immunoSEQ multiplex PCR, and its TCRdb copy is limited to in-frame clones, with some not included. The sample contains some 180,000 clones, roughly 72% of which appear only once. Sequencing was performed on PBMCs. The receptors were gathered from a man aged 25 to 40 in good health and CMV-seronegative.

This clone was found once. The chain employs TRBV19 and TRBJ1-1; 9 bases agree with TRBD1. J lost 0 bases, V lost 8 bases, and 1 base had no gene match. The germline CDR1 and CDR2 sequences are LNHDA and SQIVND (reference sequence). The CDR3 is 13 residues long. The CDR3 DNA is TGTGCCAGTCGGGACAGGGTGAACACTGAAGCTTTCTTT. Translation: CASRDRVNTEAFF.

The count of this clone is one. The gene calls are TRBV7-6 and TRBJ2-2, with 8 bases lining up with TRBD2. CDR1 is SGHVS, CDR2 FNYEAQ, per germline. The CDR3 sequence is 15 residues long. With V trimmed by 5 bases and J by 6 bases, 8 bases remained unmatched. CDR3: CASSAQTSDPGELFF. For the CDR3, the DNA is TGTGCCAGCAGCGCCCAGACTAGCGATCCCGGGGAGCTGTTTTTT.

The CDR3: CASSSLGVLYEQYF. The CDR3 region has the DNA TGTGCCAGCAGCTCTTTGGGAGTCCTCTACGAGCAGTACTTC. The chain combines TRBV7-6 with TRBJ2-7; D might be TRBD2 (5 bases). CDR1 and CDR2 (germline): SGHVS, FNYEAQ. V dropped 4 bases and J dropped 3 bases, with 13 bases sitting between them. The length of the CDR3 is 14 residues.

The rearrangement links TRBV6-5 to TRBJ1-5, with 7 bases fitting TRBD1. In germline, CDR1 is MNHEY, CDR2 SVGAGI. V shed 4 bases and J 0 bases; nucleotides not matched to a gene: 3. CDR3 size: 15 residues. CDR3 bases: TGTGCCAGCAGTTCGGACAGGAATAGCAATCAGCCCCAGCATTTT. Translating gives CASSSDRNSNQPQHF.

The J gene is TRBJ1-4, the V gene TRBV2; 8 nucleotides line up with TRBD1. Germline CDR1 and CDR2: SNHLY and FYNNEI. J gave up 1 base and V 4 bases, and 11 bases lay outside the gene matches. This CDR3 is 18 amino acids long. The CDR3 sequence: CASSALGTGKRTNEKLFF. DNA for the CDR3: TGTGCCAGCAGTGCCTTGGGGACAGGAAAGAGAACTAATGAAAAACTGTTTTTT.

This clone was detected a few times. V is TRBV6-6 and J is TRBJ2-7; 11 positions agree with TRBD2. CDR3 length: 16 residues. The germline CDR1 and CDR2 sequences are MNHNY and SVGAGI (reference sequence). The junction had 6 bases not matched to a gene; V was cut back by 0 bases and J by 5 bases. Here the CDR3 DNA reads TGTGCCAGCAGTTACTCGACTAGCGGGATGGGAAACGAGCAGTACTTC. Translating it yields CASSYSTSGMGNEQYF.

The chain has TRBV5-4 and TRBJ2-3; D is undetermined. In germline, CDR1 is SGHNT, CDR2 YYREEE (reference sequence). The CDR3 loop spans 13 amino acids. The ends were cut back, 0 bases at V and 2 bases at J, with 4 bases in the middle. Here the CDR3 DNA reads TGTGCCAGCAGCTTGGGGCACACAGATACGCAGTATTTT. Translation gives CASSLGHTDTQYF.

Only one count was recorded for this clone. The J gene is TRBJ2-7, the V gene TRBV5-1, with no clear D. The CDR3 has 12 residues. Germline V CDR1 and CDR2: SGHRS, YFSETQ. V was trimmed by 2 bases and J by 1 base, leaving 4 bases between them. CDR3 region: CASSLQSYEQYF. As DNA, the CDR3 is TGCGCCAGCAGCTTACAATCCTACGAGCAGTACTTC.

The chain couples TRBV28 to TRBJ2-2, with no clear D. CDR3 length: 16 residues. Between the trimmed V and J ends, which lost 2 bases and 1 base, there was a span of 11 bases. Per the germline V gene, CDR1 is MDHEN and CDR2 is SYDVKM. The CDR3 sequence is CASSLARNMNTGELFF. The CDR3 DNA reads TGTGCCAGCAGTTTAGCGCGCAATATGAACACCGGGGAGCTGTTTTTT.

V gene TRBV7-3 combines with J gene TRBJ2-2; D not certain. The germline CDR1 and CDR2 sequences are SGHTA and FQGTGA. The CDR3 contains 15 residues. The V end lost 3 bases, the J end lost 1 base, and 9 bases lay between the germline ends. The DNA of the CDR3 is TGTGCCAGCAGCTTTGTTCCAGAGAACACCGGGGAGCTGTTTTTT. Translation gives CASSFVPENTGELFF. Supplemented by reference TRBV7-3 and TRBJ2-2, the full variable domain reads GAGVSQTPSNKVTEKGKYVELRCDPISGHTALYWYRQSLGQGPEFLIYFQGTGAADDSGLPNDRFFAVRPEGSVSTLKIQRTERGDSAVYLCASSFVPENTGELFFGEGSRLTVL.

This chain connects TRBV10-3 to TRBJ2-7; D gene ambiguous. CDR3 length equals 13 residues. Trimming took 7 bases from V and 1 from J, leaving 11 bases between them. Per the germline V gene, CDR1 is ENHRY and CDR2 is SYGVKD. The CDR3 loop reads CAIMSDRSYEQYF. For the CDR3, the DNA is TGTGCCATCATGAGCGATAGATCCTACGAGCAGTACTTC.

This clone came up a few times. This chain connects TRBV11-1 to TRBJ2-6; D possibly corresponds to TRBD2 (6 bases). V dropped 4 bases and J dropped 0 bases, with 7 bases sitting between them. This CDR3 spans 15 amino acids. The germline V gene encodes CDR1 SGHAT and CDR2 FQDESV (reference sequence). This chain's CDR3 is CASSWRVSGANVLTF. In DNA, the CDR3 is TGTGCCAGCAGCTGGAGGGTCTCTGGGGCCAACGTCCTGACTTTC.

This chain links TRBV9 with TRBJ1-3; D uncertain. Trimming took 4 bases from V and 4 from J, leaving 15 bases between them. There are 15 residues in the CDR3. Germline CDR1 SGDLS, CDR2 YYNGEE. CDR3 coding DNA: TGTGCCAGCAGCAGAGAGAGAAAGAACGGAAACACCATATATTTT. This gives the protein CASSRERKNGNTIYF.

The chain links TRBV15 to TRBJ2-7, with D hard to call. This CDR3 has 15 residues. Germline V gene data show CDR1 as LNHNV and CDR2 as YYDKDF (reference sequence). The V end was cut by 1 base, the J end by 3 bases, with 13 bases between. CDR3 coding DNA: TGTGCCACCAGCAGAGTCTCTAACTTTAACTACGAGCAGTACTTC. Translating gives CATSRVSNFNYEQYF.

The chain carries TRBV5-1 and TRBJ1-4; 8 nucleotides agree with TRBD1. The length of the CDR3 is 14 residues. Per germline, CDR1 SGHRS and CDR2 YFSETQ. The V gene end was trimmed by 5 bases and the J gene end by 5 bases; junction bases not matched to a gene: 5. The CDR3 sequence: CASRNGTGNEKLFF. CDR3 nucleotides: TGCGCCAGCAGAAACGGGACAGGCAATGAAAAACTGTTTTTT.

The J gene is TRBJ2-1, the V gene TRBV7-3, with TRBD1 matching 7 bases. Germline values: CDR1 SGHTA, CDR2 FQGTGA. The junction had 3 bases not matched to a gene; V was cut back by 5 bases and J by 2 bases. This CDR3 region has 14 residues. The CDR3 sequence is CASSPGTAYNEQFF. CDR3 coding DNA: TGTGCCAGCAGCCCCGGGACAGCCTACAATGAGCAGTTCTTC.

CDR3 in DNA: TGTGCCAGCAGTTTATTACCTGGAGGCTACGAGCAGTACTTC. Its translation is CASSLLPGGYEQYF. V and J are TRBV28 and TRBJ2-7, with a possible D match to TRBD2 (5 bases). Per the germline V gene, CDR1 is MDHEN and CDR2 is SYDVKM. The V end was cut by 1 base, the J end by 3 bases, with 10 bases between. The CDR3 totals 14 residues.

CDR3 in amino acids: CASSAGQSTDTQYF. DNA of the CDR3: TGCGCCAGCAGCGCGGGACAGAGCACAGATACGCAGTATTTT. The chain combines TRBV5-1 with TRBJ2-3; TRBD1 might be the D (7 bases). The CDR3 has 14 amino acids. The V end was cut by 4 bases, the J end by 0 bases, with 9 bases between. The V gene's germline CDR1 is SGHRS and CDR2 YFSETQ.